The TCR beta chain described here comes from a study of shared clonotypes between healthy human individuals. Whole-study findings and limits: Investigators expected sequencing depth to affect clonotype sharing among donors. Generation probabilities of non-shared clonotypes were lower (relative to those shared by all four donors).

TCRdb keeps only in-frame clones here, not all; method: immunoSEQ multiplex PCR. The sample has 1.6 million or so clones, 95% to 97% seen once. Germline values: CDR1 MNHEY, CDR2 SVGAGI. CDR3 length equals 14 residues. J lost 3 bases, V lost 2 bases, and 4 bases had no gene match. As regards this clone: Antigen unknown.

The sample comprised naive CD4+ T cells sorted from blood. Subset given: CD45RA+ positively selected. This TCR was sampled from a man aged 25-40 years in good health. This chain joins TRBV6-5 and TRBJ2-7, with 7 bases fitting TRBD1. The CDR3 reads CASSYRGQSYEQYF. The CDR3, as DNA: TGTGCCAGCAGTTACCGGGGACAGAGCTACGAGCAGTACTTC.